The sequence of this TCR beta chain was determined in a study of blood T cell repertoires in COVID-19. Overall study: The study drew acute and convalescent COVID-19 samples from the United States, Italy and Spain.

Self-reported history from a screening survey and questionnaire set each donor's cohort. In the original workflow: By means of reference gene primer amplification, nucleated cell counts were estimated. Method: immunoSEQ multiplex PCR; TCRdb's copy keeps in-frame clones and lacks some. V, J and clone size were drawn from that table, and D and trimming were deduced from the DNA. Among roughly 260,000 clones, about 89% were seen once, and the ten largest hold 1.2%. Germline V gene lookup returns CDR1 LGHNA and CDR2 YSLEER. The CDR3 is 14 amino acids. The J segment lost 6 bases and the V segment lost 2 bases, leaving 5 bases of the junction unmatched.

Sequenced sample: PBMCs or T cells enriched from blood (not recorded which). This sequence was found in a human donor in a cohort exposed to, infected with or recovered from COVID-19 (not recorded which). The donor label of this sample is uncertain. This sequence joins TRBV4-3 and TRBJ2-7; 9 bases agree with TRBD1. This chain's CDR3 is CASSQMGTGTEQYF. CDR3 coding DNA: TGCGCCAGCAGCCAAATGGGGACAGGGACCGAGCAGTACTTC.